Listed below are T cell receptor beta chains from one sample, sequenced in a study of T cells in Graves' hyperthyroidism and ophthalmopathy. TCRdb redid the calling of the multiplex PCR reads with MiXCR, one entry per CDR3 protein. The table has more than 600,000 distinct CDR3 sequences, 16% seen once. Sequenced: blood. These receptors were obtained from a man aged 18 to 30 with Graves' hyperthyroidism. Each CDR3 is given with its conserved first and last residue. A D gene is named only where the DNA matches it firmly. Rows may omit the clone size; those that give it use once, few, many or a size class.

V gene,J gene,clone size,D gene,CDR3 DNA,CDR3 protein
TRBV6-9,TRBJ2-3,-,-,TGTGCCAGCAGTTACCCAGACTCAGGTGCTACGCAGTATTTT,CASSYPDSGATQYF
TRBV6-1,TRBJ1-5,many,-,TGTGCCAGCAAAGGAAGTGGCGGGTCGCCCCAGCATTTT,CASKGSGGSPQHF
TRBV7-2,TRBJ2-1,many,-,TGTGCCAGCAGCTTAGTTTTACTAGCAACGAACAATGAGCAGTTCTTC,CASSLVLLATNNEQFF
TRBV7-9,TRBJ2-5,-,TRBD2,TGTGCCAGCAGCTCCTCTAGCGGGGCACAAGAGACCCAGTACTTC,CASSSSSGAQETQYF
TRBV10-3,TRBJ2-3,few,-,TGTGCCATCAGTGTTTCAGATACGCAGTATTTT,CAISVSDTQYF
TRBV9,TRBJ2-3,-,TRBD1,TGTGCCAGCAGCAGCGGGACAGGGGGCTTAACAGATACGCAGTATTTT,CASSSGTGGLTDTQYF
TRBV18,TRBJ1-1,many,TRBD1,TGTGCCAGCTCACAGACAGGGACTTATACTGAAGCTTTCTTT,CASSQTGTYTEAFF
TRBV6-5,TRBJ2-5,many,-,TGTGCCAGCAGTTACTCAAGAGCTATGAGCGTTGAGACCCAGTACTTC,CASSYSRAMSVETQYF
TRBV6-2/TRBV6-3,TRBJ2-6,few,-,TGTGCCAGCAGTTACTCGATCGGGGGCCTATTAGCCCACTCTGGGGCCAACGTCCTGACTTTC,CASSYSIGGLLAHSGANVLTF
TRBV28,TRBJ1-6,few,-,TGTGCCAGCAGTTTAACCGTGAGCTCCTATAATTCACCCCTCCACTTT,CASSLTVSSYNSPLHF
TRBV30,TRBJ2-2,-,-,TGTGCCTGGAGTTACGGGGGTCCGAACACCGGGGAGCTGTTTTTT,CAWSYGGPNTGELFF
TRBV29-1,TRBJ2-5,-,-,TGCAGCGTTGAAGTCCCCGGGGGCGCGCAAGAGACCCAGTACTTC,CSVEVPGGAQETQYF
TRBV18,TRBJ2-1,few,-,TGTGCCAGCTCACCCCCCAAACTAGCCTCCTACAATGAGCAGTTCTTC,CASSPPKLASYNEQFF
TRBV10-3,TRBJ1-5,-,-,TGTGCCTCGGCTAGTTACGGGGGGTATAGCAATCAGCCCCAGCATTTT,CASASYGGYSNQPQHF
TRBV2,TRBJ2-5,many,TRBD1,TGTGCCAGCAGTAGCGGACAGGGTTGGATACAGACCCAGTACTTC,CASSSGQGWIQTQYF